The 18 T cell receptor beta chains below come from one sample, sequenced in a study of shared clonotypes between healthy human individuals. Method: immunoSEQ multiplex PCR; TCRdb's copy keeps in-frame clones and lacks some. The sample has fewer than 3 million clones; around 93% are singletons. The material sequenced was naive CD4+ T cells from PBMCs. Subset noted: CD45RA+ positively selected. The origin of the receptors is a man between 18 and 29 years old in good health. Some clones in this sample may be carry-over from other donors' samples.

The chain links TRBV5-1 to TRBJ2-3, with D hard to call. The CDR3 totals 13 residues. CDR1 and CDR2 from the germline V gene are SGHRS and YFSETQ. The V and J ends lost 4 bases and 4 bases respectively, with 10 bases between them. CDR3 in amino acids: CASSRLTPDTQYF. The CDR3 nucleotides read TGCGCCAGCAGCCGATTGACCCCAGATACGCAGTATTTT.

The chain has TRBV5-1 and TRBJ2-2; 11 bases agree with TRBD2. The V gene end was trimmed by 3 bases and the J gene end by 4 bases; junction bases not matched to a gene: 14. From germline, CDR1 is SGHRS and CDR2 YFSETQ. The CDR3 runs 19 residues. The CDR3 is CASSSRFPLAGAITGELFF. Written as DNA, the CDR3 is TGCGCCAGCAGCTCCCGATTTCCACTAGCGGGAGCCATCACCGGGGAGCTGTTTTTT.

The chain joins TRBV7-9 to TRBJ2-1, with TRBD1 identical over 8 bases. CDR1 and CDR2 from the germline V gene are SEHNR and FQNEAQ (reference sequence). V shed 5 bases, J shed 9 bases, and the junction held 6 bases outside the gene matches. This CDR3 is built from 13 residues. CDR3 sequence: CASSTDRGGEQFF. Written as DNA, the CDR3 is TGTGCCAGCAGCACCGACAGGGGCGGTGAGCAGTTCTTC.

The chain carries TRBV5-1 and TRBJ2-2; 12 bases line up with TRBD1. The J segment lost 4 bases and the V segment lost 4 bases, leaving 8 bases of the junction unmatched. CDR3 length equals 17 residues. CDR1 and CDR2 from the germline V gene are SGHRS and YFSETQ. CDR3 loop: CASSPRDRGLGTGELFF. CDR3 nucleotide sequence: TGCGCCAGCAGCCCCCGGGACAGGGGGCTAGGCACCGGGGAGCTGTTTTTT.

The chain joins TRBV28 to TRBJ1-4; possible D gene TRBD1, 6 bases. The CDR3 is 15 amino acids. CDR1 is MDHEN, CDR2 SYDVKM, per germline. V was trimmed by 11 bases and J by 6 bases, leaving 22 bases between them. CDR3 region: CAGSSAGEGDEKLFF. The CDR3 DNA follows: TGTGCCGGCTCGTCTGCGGGGGAGGGGGATGAAAAACTGTTTTTT.

This sequence joins TRBV6-6 and TRBJ1-1; maybe TRBD1 (6 bases). Trimming removed 11 bases from V and 5 bases from J, with 21 bases in between. The CDR3 contains 14 residues. CDR1 is MNHNY and CDR2 is SVGAGI in the germline V gene (reference sequence). The CDR3 is CAAGGRVDGTEAFF. The CDR3 DNA is TGTGCCGCTGGGGGCAGGGTAGACGGGACTGAAGCTTTCTTT.

The genes are TRBV5-1 and TRBJ2-5; TRBD1 might be the D (5 bases). The germline gives CDR1 SGHRS, CDR2 YFSETQ. The CDR3 sequence is 15 residues long. V dropped 0 bases and J dropped 1 base, with 10 bases sitting between them. CDR3 loop: CASSLGDQGQETQYF. DNA of the CDR3: TGCGCCAGCAGCTTGGGGGATCAGGGCCAAGAGACCCAGTACTTC.

The V call is TRBV7-8, the J call TRBJ2-4; a weak D match, TRBD2 (6 bases). V lost 5 bases, J lost 6 bases, and 20 bases lay in between. Germline lookup yields CDR1 SGHVS and CDR2 FQNEAQ. This CDR3 comprises 16 residues. DNA of the CDR3: TGTGCCAGCAGCCCCGGAGGGTGGGTTTCGGTAAACATTCAGTACTTC. Protein product: CASSPGGWVSVNIQYF.

This chain joins TRBV6-6 and TRBJ1-4; D is possibly TRBD1 (5 bases). The CDR3 is made up of 13 amino acids. Trimming pared 5 bases from V and 11 bases from J, leaving 15 bases between. Per the germline V gene, CDR1 is MNHNY and CDR2 is SVGAGI (reference sequence). The CDR3 DNA reads TGTGCCAGCAGTCCCACCATCCGGGACAAACTGTTTTTT. Translated: CASSPTIRDKLFF.

The chain uses TRBV27 and TRBJ2-5; TRBD2 is a possible D gene (6 bases). Per germline, CDR1 MNHEY and CDR2 SMNVEV (reference sequence). Between the trimmed V and J ends, which lost 3 bases and 5 bases, there was a span of 13 bases. There are 14 residues in the CDR3. CDR3 sequence (DNA): TGTGCCAGCAGTTTCAGCGGGCGTAGGGAGACCCAGTACTTC. Translation: CASSFSGRRETQYF.

This clone came up once. The chain combines TRBV6-1 with TRBJ1-1; D unresolved. The germline CDR1 and CDR2 sequences are MNHNS and SASEGT. The V gene lost 6 bases and the J gene lost 0 bases, with 8 bases spanning the gap. CDR3 length: 13 amino acids. This chain's CDR3 is CASSAEMNTEAFF. DNA of the CDR3: TGTGCCAGCAGCGCCGAGATGAACACTGAAGCTTTCTTT.

The V gene is TRBV7-2, the J gene TRBJ2-5, with a possible D match to TRBD2 (6 bases). The CDR3 is 15 residues long. The germline V gene encodes CDR1 SGHTA and CDR2 FQGNSA. Between the trimmed V and J ends, which lost 4 bases and 0 bases, there was a span of 12 bases. The CDR3 spells CASSSQRAYQETQYF. The CDR3 bases are TGTGCCAGCAGCTCCCAGCGGGCCTACCAAGAGACCCAGTACTTC. The full variable domain, with the rest looked up from reference TRBV7-2 and TRBJ2-5, is GAGVSQSPSNKVTEKGKDVELRCDPISGHTALYWYRQSLGQGLEFLIYFQGNSAPDKSGLPSDRFSAERTGGSVSTLTIQRTQQEDSAVYLCASSSQRAYQETQYFGPGTRLLVL.

The rearrangement joins TRBV18 to TRBJ1-1; D gene ambiguous. V lost 3 bases, J lost 1 base, and 18 bases lay in between. Per the germline V gene, CDR1 is KGHSH and CDR2 is LQKENI. This CDR3 spans 17 amino acids. CDR3 loop: CASSPPGRTGKNTEAFF. The DNA of the CDR3 is TGTGCCAGCTCACCTCCCGGGAGGACGGGGAAGAACACTGAAGCTTTCTTT.

The rearrangement joins TRBV30 to TRBJ1-3; D is uncertain. Germline CDR1 GTSNPN, CDR2 SVGIG (reference sequence). V was shortened by 0 bases and J by 2 bases, with 8 bases between the two germline ends. The CDR3 sequence is 14 residues long. CDR3 region: CAWSVALTGNTIYF. The CDR3 DNA reads TGTGCCTGGAGTGTAGCCCTGACTGGAAACACCATATATTTT.

The chain links TRBV6-5 to TRBJ1-1; D remains unclear. CDR3 length: 14 residues. Germline loops: CDR1 MNHEY, CDR2 SVGAGI. With 1 base removed from V and 4 bases from J, the gap between germline ends came to 10 bases. The CDR3 region is CASSYLGDTTEAFF. The CDR3 nucleotides are TGTGCCAGCAGTTACTTGGGTGATACCACTGAAGCTTTCTTT.

V is TRBV9 and J is TRBJ1-1; 10 bases map to TRBD1. The germline V gene encodes CDR1 SGDLS and CDR2 YYNGEE. CDR3 length: 15 amino acids. Unmatched junction bases numbered 8, after V lost 4 bases and J lost 5 bases. This chain's CDR3 is CASSPQGQGRTEAFF. The CDR3 region has the DNA TGTGCCAGCAGCCCACAGGGACAGGGGAGAACTGAAGCTTTCTTT.

Remarks on this clone: The same CDR3 can be traced to other DNA sequences in this sample. The gene calls are TRBV2 and TRBJ2-1; D uncertain. The V end was cut by 2 bases, the J end by 7 bases, with 3 bases between. The length of the CDR3 is 11 residues. The V gene's germline CDR1 is SNHLY and CDR2 FYNNEI. The CDR3 loop is CASSEINEQFF. In DNA, the CDR3 is TGTGCCAGCAGTGAAATAAATGAGCAGTTCTTC.

The rearrangement uses TRBV6-7 and TRBJ2-7; D ambiguous. TRBV6-7 is given ORF status, its function remaining uncertain. V was trimmed by 4 bases and J by 2 bases, leaving 15 bases between them. The CDR3 totals 15 residues. Here the CDR3 reads CASSLNRCETYEQYF. DNA of the CDR3: TGTGCCAGCAGTTTAAATAGGTGCGAAACCTACGAGCAGTACTTC.